This TCR beta chain originates from a study of blood T cell repertoires in COVID-19. Looking at the study overall: Material from acute and convalescent COVID-19 was sourced from the United States, Italy and Spain. The analysed material was cDNA or gDNA that came from T cells, B-cell-depleted T cells, or PBMCs.

Original processing notes: Amplification from reference gene primers served as the basis for estimated nucleated cell counts. Clones were sequenced by immunoSEQ multiplex PCR, and TCRdb holds only the in-frame ones, with some missing. V and J calls and clone size follow that table, whereas D and trimming were derived from the DNA. The sample yields 450,000 or so clones, 70% to 90% seen once. The V gene's germline CDR1 is WNHNN and CDR2 SYGVQD (reference sequence). V was pared by 3 bases and J by 3 bases, with 5 bases of the junction left unmatched. CDR3 length: 14 residues. This chain uses TRBV10-1 with TRBJ2-7; 7 bases are shared with TRBD1. Material: peripheral blood. The source is a man younger than 30 with COVID-19, enrolled during active disease. The CDR3 nucleotides are TGCGCCAGCAGTGATACAGGGGCCATCTACGAGCAGTACTTC. Encoded protein: CASSDTGAIYEQYF.